This is a list of T cell receptor beta chains from one sample in a study of graft-versus-host responses after intestinal transplantation. TCRdb keeps only in-frame clones here, not all; method: immunoSEQ multiplex PCR. The sample lists fewer than 85,000 clones; about 87% were seen once. These receptors' antigens are unknown. Material: unstimulated CD4+ T cells sorted from spleen or lymph node cells, obtained before transplant. These receptors originate from a human donor who was the organ donor for an intestinal transplant. Each CDR3 is given with its conserved first and last residue. The order of the fields is J gene, D gene, V gene, clone size, CDR3 protein, CDR3 DNA. D genes are given only for firm matches. The size entry is marked missing in some rows and otherwise reads once, few, many or a size class.

TRBJ1-4 . TRBV28 . CASSSGRGMEKLFF TGTGCCAGCAGTTCGGGGAGGGGGATGGAAAAACTGTTTTTT
TRBJ2-2 TRBD2 TRBV19 . CAGGLAGVEGGELFF TGTGCCGGAGGACTAGCGGGGGTCGAGGGCGGGGAGCTGTTTTTT
TRBJ2-1 TRBD1 TRBV19 . CASSMTNPRGRLNEQFF TGTGCCAGTAGTATGACCAACCCCAGGGGGCGCCTAAATGAGCAGTTCTTC
TRBJ1-5 . TRBV7-8 . CASSSLGLPSNQPQHF TGTGCCAGCAGCAGCCTGGGACTTCCTAGCAATCAGCCCCAGCATTTT
TRBJ2-4 . TRBV15 few CATSRGQRLAKNIQYF TGTGCCACCAGCAGAGGACAGCGACTAGCCAAAAACATTCAGTACTTC
TRBJ2-3 TRBD2 TRBV28 . CASSSPSGGAVDTQYF TGTGCCAGCAGCTCCCCCTCGGGGGGGGCTGTAGATACGCAGTATTTT
TRBJ1-1 . TRBV7-3 . CASSQSAGNTEAFF TGTGCCAGCAGCCAATCGGCAGGGAACACTGAAGCTTTCTTT
TRBJ1-4 . TRBV28 . CASSPRQVAEEVEKLFF TGTGCCAGCAGTCCTAGACAGGTGGCGGAGGAAGTGGAAAAACTGTTTTTT
TRBJ2-5 TRBD2 TRBV4-1 . CASSQGLAGGRETQYF TGCGCCAGCAGCCAAGGACTAGCGGGGGGGCGAGAGACCCAGTACTTC
TRBJ2-4 TRBD1 TRBV6-1 . CASSQQGAKNIQYF TGTGCCAGCAGTCAACAGGGGGCCAAAAACATTCAGTACTTC
TRBJ2-5 . TRBV4-2 . CASSQGRGAQETQYF TGTGCCAGCAGCCAAGGCCGCGGGGCCCAAGAGACCCAGTACTTC
TRBJ2-1 . TRBV5-4 . CASSSPRGGDEQFF TGTGCCAGCAGCTCCCCGAGGGGGGGGGATGAGCAGTTCTTC
TRBJ2-3 . TRBV11-2 . CASSPDRSDTQYF TGTGCCAGCAGCCCCGACAGGTCCGATACGCAGTATTTT
TRBJ2-1 . TRBV19 . CASSIQGSSYNEQFF TGTGCCAGTAGTATTCAGGGGAGCTCCTACAATGAGCAGTTCTTC
TRBJ1-3 . TRBV10-2 . CASSQGLGAAFF TGCGCCAGCAGTCAAGGGCTAGGGGCGGCATTCTTT
TRBJ1-5 . TRBV21-1 . CASSKEGQRASNQPQHF TGTGCCAGCAGCAAAGAGGGGCAAAGAGCTAGCAATCAGCCCCAGCATTTT
TRBJ2-1 TRBD2 TRBV7-2 . CASSLSPSGGAAYNEQFF TGTGCCAGCAGCTTATCGCCTAGCGGGGGGGCCGCCTACAATGAGCAGTTCTTC
TRBJ2-3 TRBD2 TRBV7-2 . CASSLRGGASTDTQYF TGTGCCAGCAGCTTACGGGGAGGGGCGAGCACAGATACGCAGTATTTT
TRBJ1-1 TRBD1 TRBV28 . CASSDRGEGKAFF TGTGCCAGCAGTGACAGGGGAGAGGGGAAAGCTTTCTTT
TRBJ1-2 . TRBV11-2 . CASSRQENYGYTF TGTGCCAGCAGCCGTCAAGAGAACTATGGCTACACCTTC